The 14 T cell receptor beta chains below all came from one sample that was sequenced in a study of T cells in Graves' hyperthyroidism and ophthalmopathy. Regions amplified from RNA transcripts were the TCR beta CDR3 regions. The study used the HTBI primer set for a first-round RT-PCR of the TCR CDR3. TCRdb analysed the multiplex PCR reads with MiXCR anew, one entry per CDR3 protein. The sample carries some 370,000 distinct CDR3 sequences, about an eighth recorded once. Sequenced material: blood. These TCRs come from a man in his fifties or sixties with Graves' ophthalmopathy.

This clonotype was seen a few times. The V call is TRBV7-2, the J call TRBJ1-2; D not certain. In germline, CDR1 is SGHTA, CDR2 FQGNSA. The CDR3 length is 14 residues. V was trimmed by 2 bases and J by 4 bases, leaving 11 bases between them. As DNA, the CDR3 is TGTGCCAGCAGCTTAATGCGGACTTTCTATGGCTACACCTTC. Its protein is CASSLMRTFYGYTF.

The table lists this clonotype with many counts. The chain combines TRBV6-1 with TRBJ1-5; D remains ambiguous. The CDR3 contains 15 residues. V dropped 3 bases and J dropped 2 bases, with 11 bases sitting between them. Germline V CDR1 and CDR2: MNHNS, SASEGT. The CDR3 DNA follows: TGTGCCAGCAGTGACTCGTTCAGCGGCAATCAGCCCCAGCATTTT. The encoded protein is CASSDSFSGNQPQHF.

This clonotype showed up many times. The chain joins TRBV6-5 to TRBJ1-2; D ambiguous. Germline loops: CDR1 MNHEY, CDR2 SVGAGI. Trimming shortened V by 0 bases and J by 4 bases, and 12 bases separated the two germline ends. The CDR3 is 15 amino acids. As DNA, the CDR3 is TGTGCCAGCAGTTACTCTGTCCAGGCCCTCTATGGCTACACCTTC. This codes for CASSYSVQALYGYTF.

This clonotype was counted at least ten times. The CDR3 sequence is CATLAGGQETQYF. CDR3 in DNA: TGTGCCACCCTAGCGGGAGGGCAAGAGACCCAGTACTTC. The chain joins TRBV15 to TRBJ2-5; 12 bases fit TRBD2. V trimming: 8 bases; J trimming: 2 bases; junction bases outside the gene matches: 0. Germline V lookup: CDR1 LNHNV, CDR2 YYDKDF (reference sequence). CDR3 size: 13 residues.

This clonotype was counted at least ten times. The genes are TRBV27 and TRBJ2-1; 11 nucleotides align to TRBD2. The length of the CDR3 is 15 residues. The ends lost 2 bases at V and 5 bases at J; junction bases unmatched: 2. The V gene's germline CDR1 is MNHEY and CDR2 SMNVEV (reference sequence). The CDR3 is CASSLGTSGNNEQFF. In DNA, the CDR3 is TGTGCCAGCAGTTTAGGGACTAGCGGTAACAATGAGCAGTTCTTC.

Turning to this clonotype: A much larger clone sits a single nucleotide away, making a read error possible. The genes are TRBV6-2 or TRBV6-3 and TRBJ1-6; the D gene is possibly TRBD1 (6 bases). Germline-derived CDR1 and CDR2 are MNHEY and SVGEGT. The CDR3 contains 16 residues. The CDR3 DNA is TGTGCCAACAGTTACAGGGCCAGGGGCTCGAATTCACCCCTCCACTTT. Its translation: CANSYRARGSNSPLHF.

The chain links TRBV9 to TRBJ2-7; TRBD2 is a possible D gene (7 bases). Germline CDR1 reads SGDLS; CDR2 reads YYNGEE. This CDR3 region has 14 residues. V lost 5 bases and J lost 4, with 16 bases in between. The CDR3 DNA is TGTGCCAGCAGTCCTACTGGGGGGGCTTACGAGCAGTACTTC. Its protein product is CASSPTGGAYEQYF.

This clonotype was counted at least ten times. The V call is TRBV2, the J call TRBJ2-1, with 13 bases identical to TRBD2. The J segment lost 10 bases and the V segment lost 4 bases, leaving 7 bases of the junction unmatched. CDR1 and CDR2 (germline): SNHLY, FYNNEI. CDR3 length equals 15 residues. The CDR3 DNA reads as TGTGCCAGCAGTGCTAGGACTAGCGGGGGTGGGGAGCAGTTCTTC. This translates into CASSARTSGGGEQFF.

The chain employs TRBV20-1 and TRBJ2-2; tentatively, D is TRBD2 (5 bases). CDR1 and CDR2 (germline): DFQATT, SNEGSKA (reference sequence). The CDR3 covers 15 residues. V shed 6 bases and J shed 5 bases, with 19 bases lying between them. The CDR3 region is CSATSVRALTGELFF. CDR3 DNA: TGCAGTGCGACCTCTGTGAGGGCGTTAACCGGGGAGCTGTTTTTT.

A remark on this clonotype: A junction end diverges from the germline sequence, so it may reflect a read error. The chain recombines TRBV11-2 with TRBJ1-1; D remains unclear. Germline loops: CDR1 SGHAT, CDR2 FQNNGV. CDR3 size: 15 residues. The CDR3: CASSPPTDVKTEAFF. In DNA form, the CDR3 reads TGTGCCAGCAGCCCCCCCACCGACGTGAAGACTGAAGCTTTCTTT.

This clonotype was counted a few times. The rearrangement joins TRBV9 to TRBJ2-5; TRBD2 is a possible D gene (6 bases). The CDR3 runs 16 residues. The V end lost 0 bases, the J end lost 2 bases, and 14 bases lay between the germline ends. CDR1 and CDR2 (germline): SGDLS, YYNGEE. CDR3 protein: CASSVGSGSGQETQYF. The CDR3 DNA is TGTGCCAGCAGCGTAGGAAGTGGGAGCGGGCAAGAGACCCAGTACTTC.

This clonotype was recorded many times. The rearrangement links TRBV6-2 or TRBV6-3 to TRBJ2-2; D might be TRBD1 (5 bases). The CDR3 runs 15 residues. With 6 bases removed from V and 4 bases from J, the gap between germline ends came to 15 bases. Germline loops: CDR1 MNHEY, CDR2 SVGEGT. CDR3 in amino acids: CASRAGYFGTGELFF. The CDR3 DNA follows: TGTGCCAGCAGGGCAGGGTATTTTGGCACCGGGGAGCTGTTTTTT.

This clonotype was detected ten times or more. This rearrangement joins TRBV7-9 to TRBJ1-5, with unresolved D. Deletions cut 3 bases from V and 5 bases from J, with 8 bases between. Germline V gene lookup returns CDR1 SEHNR and CDR2 FQNEAQ (reference sequence). The CDR3 spans 13 residues. CDR3 nucleotides: TGTGCCAGCAGCTTTGGGTCAGATCAGCCCCAGCATTTT. As protein: CASSFGSDQPQHF.

In this sample, this clonotype turned up many times. The rearrangement joins TRBV5-1 to TRBJ2-7, with D perhaps matching TRBD2 (6 bases). Trimming left V 6 bases short and J 7 bases short, with 23 bases between. This CDR3 has 15 residues. Germline lookup yields CDR1 SGHRS and CDR2 YFSETQ. The CDR3 nucleotides read TGCGCCAGCACCGGAGGGACCGGGAGAGCTCGAGAGCAGTACTTC. Amino acids: CASTGGTGRAREQYF.